This is a list of T cell receptor beta chains from one sample in a study of OX40 agonist ivuxolimab in advanced cancers. Generated by immunoSEQ multiplex PCR, the TCRdb table keeps only in-frame clones and is missing some. Of about 37,000 clones detected, about 78% appear once; the ten largest clones hold 20% to 25%. The sequences come from CD4+ or CD8+ T cells sorted from blood, collected in a trial of the OX40 agonist ivuxolimab. The receptors originated from an adult with an advanced solid tumor such as melanoma, head and neck, liver or kidney cancer. Both conserved end residues are part of each CDR3. The order of the fields is CDR3 DNA, CDR3 protein, J gene, clone size, V gene, D gene. D genes are given only for firm matches. Not every row has a clone size; where given, it reads once, few, many or a size class.

cdr3_nt: TGTGCCAGCAGCACCCACAGGGGGCGTAGCAATGAGCAGTTCTTC; cdr3_aa: CASSTHRGRSNEQFF; j_call: TRBJ2-1; clone_size: NA; v_call: TRBV9; d_call: TRBD1
cdr3_nt: TGTGCCAGCAGCGGCGCCGGGACCCCGAGGGCAGATACGCAGTATTTT; cdr3_aa: CASSGAGTPRADTQYF; j_call: TRBJ2-3; clone_size: NA; v_call: TRBV9; d_call: NA
cdr3_nt: TGTGCCAGCAGCCCGGGACTAGCTCAGGACGAGCAGTACTTC; cdr3_aa: CASSPGLAQDEQYF; j_call: TRBJ2-7; clone_size: NA; v_call: TRBV5-1; d_call: TRBD2
cdr3_nt: TGCGCCAGCAGCCAGACATCCTCCCCAGCTTTCTTT; cdr3_aa: CASSQTSSPAFF; j_call: TRBJ1-1; clone_size: NA; v_call: TRBV4-1; d_call: NA
cdr3_nt: TGCGCCAGCAGTGGGAGGACAGGGGGCTACGAGCAGTACTTC; cdr3_aa: CASSGRTGGYEQYF; j_call: TRBJ2-7; clone_size: NA; v_call: TRBV10-1; d_call: TRBD1
cdr3_nt: TGTGCCATCAGTGAGTCGGCAGGGGTCTACACCTTC; cdr3_aa: CAISESAGVYTF; j_call: TRBJ1-2; clone_size: NA; v_call: TRBV10-3; d_call: NA
cdr3_nt: TGTGCCAGCAGCTCGGGACAGTCCTACAATGAGCAGTTCTTC; cdr3_aa: CASSSGQSYNEQFF; j_call: TRBJ2-1; clone_size: NA; v_call: TRBV5-6; d_call: TRBD1
cdr3_nt: TGTGCCAGCAGCTTAGGTTTGGGCAGCTCCTACGAGCAGTACTTC; cdr3_aa: CASSLGLGSSYEQYF; j_call: TRBJ2-7; clone_size: few; v_call: TRBV7-3; d_call: NA
cdr3_nt: TGCGCCAGCAGCTTGGGACAGGGGGACTATGGCTACACCTTC; cdr3_aa: CASSLGQGDYGYTF; j_call: TRBJ1-2; clone_size: NA; v_call: TRBV5-1; d_call: TRBD1
cdr3_nt: TGTGCCAGTAGTATCCCGGACAGAGGAAGCACAGATACGCAGTATTTT; cdr3_aa: CASSIPDRGSTDTQYF; j_call: TRBJ2-3; clone_size: NA; v_call: TRBV19; d_call: NA
cdr3_nt: TGTGCCAGCAGCGTAGGGGACACCAACTCCTACGAGCAGTACTTC; cdr3_aa: CASSVGDTNSYEQYF; j_call: TRBJ2-7; clone_size: NA; v_call: TRBV9; d_call: NA
cdr3_nt: TGTGCCAGCAGGGGCAACGGGGCGGGGACCTCCAATGAGCAGTTCTTC; cdr3_aa: CASRGNGAGTSNEQFF; j_call: TRBJ2-1; clone_size: NA; v_call: TRBV7-2; d_call: NA
cdr3_nt: TGTGCCAGCAGTAACTCAGGGGTTGACGCTTTCTTT; cdr3_aa: CASSNSGVDAFF; j_call: TRBJ1-1; clone_size: few; v_call: TRBV6-5; d_call: NA
cdr3_nt: TGTGCCAGCAGCACTGTCCGGGACAGGGGAAATGAGCAGTTCTTC; cdr3_aa: CASSTVRDRGNEQFF; j_call: TRBJ2-1; clone_size: NA; v_call: TRBV7-8; d_call: TRBD1
cdr3_nt: TGTGCCAGCACCAGGCTCTCCTACGAGCAGTACTTC; cdr3_aa: CASTRLSYEQYF; j_call: TRBJ2-7; clone_size: NA; v_call: TRBV21-1; d_call: NA
cdr3_nt: TGCAGCGTTCGGGGGCTGGGAGGCTACACCTTC; cdr3_aa: CSVRGLGGYTF; j_call: TRBJ1-2; clone_size: NA; v_call: TRBV29-1; d_call: NA
cdr3_nt: TGTGCCAGCAGCTTAGGGATGGGGACTAGATCAACAGATACGCAGTATTTT; cdr3_aa: CASSLGMGTRSTDTQYF; j_call: TRBJ2-3; clone_size: NA; v_call: TRBV7-2; d_call: TRBD2
cdr3_nt: TGTGCCAGCAGCGCAAACCCGTACGAGCAGTACTTC; cdr3_aa: CASSANPYEQYF; j_call: TRBJ2-7; clone_size: medium-sized; v_call: TRBV2; d_call: NA
cdr3_nt: TGTGCCAGCAAGGGCGACGAGCAGTACTTC; cdr3_aa: CASKGDEQYF; j_call: TRBJ2-7; clone_size: NA; v_call: TRBV5-5; d_call: NA
cdr3_nt: TGTGCCAGCAGCCTGGTCCAGGGACAGGGGAACACTGAAGCTTTCTTT; cdr3_aa: CASSLVQGQGNTEAFF; j_call: TRBJ1-1; clone_size: NA; v_call: TRBV5-5; d_call: TRBD1
cdr3_nt: TGTGCCAGTAGTGGGAATAGCAATCAGCCCCAGCATTTT; cdr3_aa: CASSGNSNQPQHF; j_call: TRBJ1-5; clone_size: NA; v_call: TRBV19; d_call: NA
cdr3_nt: TGTGCCAGCAGTTACACGACAGTGGCAGGAGGCTACACCTTC; cdr3_aa: CASSYTTVAGGYTF; j_call: TRBJ1-2; clone_size: NA; v_call: TRBV6-5; d_call: NA
cdr3_nt: TGTGCCAGTAGTATAGATTGGGGACAGAATCAGCCCCAGCATTTT; cdr3_aa: CASSIDWGQNQPQHF; j_call: TRBJ1-5; clone_size: NA; v_call: TRBV19; d_call: TRBD1
cdr3_nt: TGTGCCTGGGGGATCAGCTCGGCTTTCTTT; cdr3_aa: CAWGISSAFF; j_call: TRBJ1-1; clone_size: once; v_call: TRBV30; d_call: NA
cdr3_nt: TGTGCCAGCAGCCAAGAGGAAGGGGAGGGCAATCAGCCCCAGCATTTT; cdr3_aa: CASSQEEGEGNQPQHF; j_call: TRBJ1-5; clone_size: NA; v_call: TRBV4-2; d_call: NA
cdr3_nt: TGTGCCAGCAGTTTCCTGGGTTCCGAAAAACTGTTTTTT; cdr3_aa: CASSFLGSEKLFF; j_call: TRBJ1-4; clone_size: NA; v_call: TRBV6-5; d_call: NA
cdr3_nt: TGCGCCAGCAGCTACCGGGACACCACAGATACGCAGTATTTT; cdr3_aa: CASSYRDTTDTQYF; j_call: TRBJ2-3; clone_size: many; v_call: TRBV5-1; d_call: NA
cdr3_nt: TGTGCCAGCACGACCCGCGGGGGGGAGACCCAGTACTTC; cdr3_aa: CASTTRGGETQYF; j_call: TRBJ2-5; clone_size: few; v_call: TRBV2; d_call: TRBD2
cdr3_nt: TGCGCCAGCAGCCAACAAAGCGGGATAAACACCGGGGAGCTGTTTTTT; cdr3_aa: CASSQQSGINTGELFF; j_call: TRBJ2-2; clone_size: few; v_call: TRBV4-3; d_call: TRBD2
cdr3_nt: TGCGCCAGCAGCCTCAAGGATGTTACAGACGATTATAGCAATCAGCCCCAGCATTTT; cdr3_aa: CASSLKDVTDDYSNQPQHF; j_call: TRBJ1-5; clone_size: NA; v_call: TRBV4-1; d_call: NA
cdr3_nt: TGTGCCAGTAGTGTATGGACAGGGGTGCGTCAGCCCCAGCATTTT; cdr3_aa: CASSVWTGVRQPQHF; j_call: TRBJ1-5; clone_size: NA; v_call: TRBV19; d_call: TRBD1
cdr3_nt: TGTGCCAGCAGTTCCCGACTACACACTTCCAATTCACCCCTCCACTTT; cdr3_aa: CASSSRLHTSNSPLHF; j_call: TRBJ1-6; clone_size: NA; v_call: TRBV6-6; d_call: NA
cdr3_nt: TGTGCCAGCAGCTTTTTGGCAGGTCGATACAATGAGCAGTTCTTC; cdr3_aa: CASSFLAGRYNEQFF; j_call: TRBJ2-1; clone_size: NA; v_call: TRBV7-9; d_call: NA
cdr3_nt: TGCGCCAGCAGTGTCGGGTTAGAGACCCAGTACTTC; cdr3_aa: CASSVGLETQYF; j_call: TRBJ2-5; clone_size: NA; v_call: TRBV10-1; d_call: NA
cdr3_nt: TGTGCCAGTAGTATTTGGCAGAACACTGAAGCTTTCTTT; cdr3_aa: CASSIWQNTEAFF; j_call: TRBJ1-1; clone_size: NA; v_call: TRBV19; d_call: NA
cdr3_nt: TGTGCCACCAGCAGAGTCCCCAGATACGAGCAGTACTTC; cdr3_aa: CATSRVPRYEQYF; j_call: TRBJ2-7; clone_size: NA; v_call: TRBV15; d_call: NA
cdr3_nt: TGTGCCAGCAGCGTAGCCGTACAGTCTACAGGAAACACCATATATTTT; cdr3_aa: CASSVAVQSTGNTIYF; j_call: TRBJ1-3; clone_size: NA; v_call: TRBV9; d_call: NA
cdr3_nt: TGCGCCAGCAGCCAAGATCAGGGGGCGAACACTGAAGCTTTCTTT; cdr3_aa: CASSQDQGANTEAFF; j_call: TRBJ1-1; clone_size: few; v_call: TRBV4-1; d_call: TRBD1
cdr3_nt: TGTGCCAGCAGTACGGTTAGGGGGCCTCAGCCCCAGCATTTT; cdr3_aa: CASSTVRGPQPQHF; j_call: TRBJ1-5; clone_size: NA; v_call: TRBV6-5; d_call: TRBD1
cdr3_nt: TGTGCCAGCAGCTTGAGGAGGGTGAACACTGAAGCTTTCTTT; cdr3_aa: CASSLRRVNTEAFF; j_call: TRBJ1-1; clone_size: NA; v_call: TRBV5-8; d_call: NA
cdr3_nt: TGTGCCAGCAGCGTAGCCGGGGGCGAGGTCTACGAGCAGTACTTC; cdr3_aa: CASSVAGGEVYEQYF; j_call: TRBJ2-7; clone_size: NA; v_call: TRBV9; d_call: NA
cdr3_nt: TGTGCCAGCATGGCAGCGGGGGACCTGCCCGAGCAGTACTTC; cdr3_aa: CASMAAGDLPEQYF; j_call: TRBJ2-7; clone_size: NA; v_call: TRBV6-1; d_call: TRBD2